This T cell receptor (beta chain) was sequenced for a study of blood T cell repertoires in COVID-19. Study-level background: Italy, Spain and the United States were the sources of the convalescent and acute COVID-19 samples. Sources were T cells, B-cell-depleted T cells, or PBMCs; the material itself was cDNA or gDNA.

The CDR3 totals 14 residues. V was shortened by 1 base and J by 7 bases, with 13 bases between the two germline ends. CDR1 SGHTA and CDR2 FQGTGA come from the germline V gene. Original handling: Estimation of nucleated cell counts was performed using reference gene primer amplification. Assay: immunoSEQ multiplex PCR; the TCRdb copy retains only in-frame clones and omits some. V, J and clone size are taken as reported in that table, and D and trimming were inferred from the DNA itself. The sample lists 400,000 to 550,000 clones, 80% to 90% occurring once. V gene TRBV7-3 combines with J gene TRBJ1-2; D might be TRBD1 (5 bases). Sequenced input: peripheral blood. The receptor comes from a woman younger than 45 with acute or convalescent COVID-19. The chain's CDR3 is CASSLRPGVGGYTF. CDR3 in DNA: TGTGCCAGCAGCTTAAGGCCGGGGGTAGGTGGCTACACCTTC.